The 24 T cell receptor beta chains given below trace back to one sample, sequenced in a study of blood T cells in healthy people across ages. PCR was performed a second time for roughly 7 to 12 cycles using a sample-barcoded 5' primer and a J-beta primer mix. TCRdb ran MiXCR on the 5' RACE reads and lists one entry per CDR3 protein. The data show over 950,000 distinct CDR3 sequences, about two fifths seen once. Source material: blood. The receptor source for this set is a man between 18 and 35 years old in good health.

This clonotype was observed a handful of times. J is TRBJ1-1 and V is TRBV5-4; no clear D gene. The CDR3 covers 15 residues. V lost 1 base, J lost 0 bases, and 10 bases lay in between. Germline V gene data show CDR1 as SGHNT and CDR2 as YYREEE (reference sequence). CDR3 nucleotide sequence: TGTGCCAGCAGCTTGAAGCGGGAGGTGAACACTGAAGCTTTCTTT. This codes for CASSLKREVNTEAFF. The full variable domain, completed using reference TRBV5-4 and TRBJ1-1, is ETGVTQSPTHLIKTRGQQVTLRCSSQSGHNTVSWYQQALGQGPQFIFQYYREEENGRGNFPPRFSGLQFPNYSSELNVNALELDDSALYLCASSLKREVNTEAFFGQGTRLTVV.

The CDR3 loop is CAAGTGNTEAFF. The CDR3 bases are TGTGCGGCCGGGACAGGGAACACTGAAGCTTTCTTT. V is TRBV12-5 and J is TRBJ1-1; 8 bases are shared with TRBD1. The germline V gene has CDR1 LGHNT and CDR2 FRNRAP. The CDR3 sequence is 12 residues long.

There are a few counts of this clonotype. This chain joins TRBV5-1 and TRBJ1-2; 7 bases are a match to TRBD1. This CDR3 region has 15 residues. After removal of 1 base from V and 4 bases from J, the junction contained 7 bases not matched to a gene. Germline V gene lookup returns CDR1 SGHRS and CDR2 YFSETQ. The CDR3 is CASSLSTGVGYGYTF. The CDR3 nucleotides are TGCGCCAGCAGCTTGTCTACAGGGGTGGGCTATGGCTACACCTTC.

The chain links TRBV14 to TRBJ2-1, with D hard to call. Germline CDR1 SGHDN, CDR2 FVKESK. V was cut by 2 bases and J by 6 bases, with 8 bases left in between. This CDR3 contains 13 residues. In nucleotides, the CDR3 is TGTGCCAGCAGCCAATTAAAGGGCAATGAGCAGTTCTTC. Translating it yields CASSQLKGNEQFF.

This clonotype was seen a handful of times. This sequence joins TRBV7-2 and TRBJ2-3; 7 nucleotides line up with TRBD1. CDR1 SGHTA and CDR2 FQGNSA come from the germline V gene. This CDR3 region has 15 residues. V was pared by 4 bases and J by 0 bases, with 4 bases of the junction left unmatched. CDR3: CASSWDSTSTDTQYF. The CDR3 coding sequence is TGTGCCAGCAGCTGGGACAGTACTAGCACAGATACGCAGTATTTT.

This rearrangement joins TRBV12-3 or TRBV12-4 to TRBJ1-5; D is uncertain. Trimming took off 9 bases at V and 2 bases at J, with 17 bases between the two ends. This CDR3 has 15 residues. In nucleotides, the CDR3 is TGTGCCAGTCGACTACTCGAAGCGGGCAATCAGCCCCAGCATTTT. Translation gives CASRLLEAGNQPQHF.

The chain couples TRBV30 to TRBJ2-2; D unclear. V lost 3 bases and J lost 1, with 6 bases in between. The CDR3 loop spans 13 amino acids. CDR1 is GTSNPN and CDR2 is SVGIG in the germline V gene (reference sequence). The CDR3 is CAWREQNTGELFF. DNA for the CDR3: TGTGCCTGGAGAGAACAGAACACCGGGGAGCTGTTTTTT.

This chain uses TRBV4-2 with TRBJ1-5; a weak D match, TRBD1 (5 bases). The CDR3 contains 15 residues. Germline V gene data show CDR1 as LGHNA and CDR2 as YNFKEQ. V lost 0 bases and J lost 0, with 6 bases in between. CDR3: CASSQEGDSNQPQHF. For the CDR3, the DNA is TGTGCCAGCAGCCAAGAGGGGGATAGCAATCAGCCCCAGCATTTT.

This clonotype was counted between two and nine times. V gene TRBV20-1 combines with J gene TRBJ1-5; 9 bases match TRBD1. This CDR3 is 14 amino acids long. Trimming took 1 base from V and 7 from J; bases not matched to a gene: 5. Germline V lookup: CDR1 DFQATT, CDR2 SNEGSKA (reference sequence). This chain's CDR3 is CSARARDRDQPQHF. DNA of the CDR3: TGCAGTGCTAGAGCCCGGGACAGGGACCAGCCCCAGCATTTT.

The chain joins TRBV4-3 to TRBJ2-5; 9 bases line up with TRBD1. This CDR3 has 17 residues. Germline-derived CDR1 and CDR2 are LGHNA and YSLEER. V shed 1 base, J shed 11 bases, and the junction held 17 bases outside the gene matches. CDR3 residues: CASSQVIGTGQNNEQYF. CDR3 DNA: TGCGCCAGCAGCCAAGTTATTGGGACAGGGCAGAACAATGAGCAGTACTTC.

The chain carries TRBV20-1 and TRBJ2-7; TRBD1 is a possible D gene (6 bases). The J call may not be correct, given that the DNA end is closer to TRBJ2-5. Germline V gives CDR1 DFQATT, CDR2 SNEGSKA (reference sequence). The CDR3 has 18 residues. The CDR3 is CSARPEPGHGYCQETQYF. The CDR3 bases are TGCAGTGCTAGACCCGAACCGGGACACGGATACTGCCAAGAGACCCAGTACTTC.

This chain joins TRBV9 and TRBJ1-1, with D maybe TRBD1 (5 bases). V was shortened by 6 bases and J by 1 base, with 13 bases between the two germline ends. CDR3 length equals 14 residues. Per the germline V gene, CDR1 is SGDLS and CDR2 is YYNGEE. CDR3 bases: TGTGCCAGCACCCCAGGGCCGACGAACACTGAAGCTTTCTTT. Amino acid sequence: CASTPGPTNTEAFF.

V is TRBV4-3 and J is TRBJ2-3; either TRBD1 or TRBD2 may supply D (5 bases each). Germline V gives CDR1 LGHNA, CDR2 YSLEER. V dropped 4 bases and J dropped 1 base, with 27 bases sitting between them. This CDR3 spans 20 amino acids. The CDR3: CASSLRFGRDALRCTDTQYF. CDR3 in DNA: TGCGCCAGCAGCCTACGATTCGGTCGGGACGCCCTGAGGTGCACAGATACGCAGTATTTT.

In DNA, the CDR3 is TGTGCCAGCAGTGAAGAGGCCGGCCCTAGCAATCAGCCCCAGCATTTT. Translated: CASSEEAGPSNQPQHF. The rearrangement links TRBV6-1 to TRBJ1-5; no firm D call. Trimming pared 1 base from V and 0 bases from J, leaving 10 bases between. The CDR3 covers 16 residues. CDR1 is MNHNS and CDR2 is SASEGT in the germline V gene.

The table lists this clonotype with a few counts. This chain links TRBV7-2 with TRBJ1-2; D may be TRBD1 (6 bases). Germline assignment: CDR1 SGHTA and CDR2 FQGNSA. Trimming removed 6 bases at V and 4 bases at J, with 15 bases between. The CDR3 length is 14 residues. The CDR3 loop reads CASRHITGSYGYTF. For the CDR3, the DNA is TGTGCCAGCAGGCACATTACAGGGAGCTATGGCTACACCTTC.

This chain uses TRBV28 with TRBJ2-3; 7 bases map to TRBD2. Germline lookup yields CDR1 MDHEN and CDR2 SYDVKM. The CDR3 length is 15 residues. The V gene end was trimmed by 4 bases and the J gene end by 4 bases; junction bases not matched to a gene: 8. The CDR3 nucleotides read TGTGCCAGCAGTTCCTCCCCCCGGGGGGCAGATACGCAGTATTTT. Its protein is CASSSSPRGADTQYF.

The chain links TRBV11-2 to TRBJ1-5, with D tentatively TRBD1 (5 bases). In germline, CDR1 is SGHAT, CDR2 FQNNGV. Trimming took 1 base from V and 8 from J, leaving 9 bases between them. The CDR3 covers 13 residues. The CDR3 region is CASSLVGEEPQHF. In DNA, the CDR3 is TGTGCCAGCAGCTTAGTGGGGGAGGAGCCCCAGCATTTT.

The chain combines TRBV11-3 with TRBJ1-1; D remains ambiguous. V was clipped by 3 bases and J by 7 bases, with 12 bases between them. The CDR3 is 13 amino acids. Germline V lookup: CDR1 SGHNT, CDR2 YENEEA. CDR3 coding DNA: TGTGCCAGCAGCTTCGAGGCGGGCAGTGAAGCTTTCTTT. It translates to CASSFEAGSEAFF.

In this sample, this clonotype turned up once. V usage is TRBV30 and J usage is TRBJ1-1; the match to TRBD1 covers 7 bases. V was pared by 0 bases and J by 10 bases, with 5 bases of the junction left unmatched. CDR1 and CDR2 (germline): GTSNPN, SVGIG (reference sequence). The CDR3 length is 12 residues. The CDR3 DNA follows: TGTGCCTGGAGTGTACAGGGGAAGGGAGCTTTCTTT. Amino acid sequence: CAWSVQGKGAFF.

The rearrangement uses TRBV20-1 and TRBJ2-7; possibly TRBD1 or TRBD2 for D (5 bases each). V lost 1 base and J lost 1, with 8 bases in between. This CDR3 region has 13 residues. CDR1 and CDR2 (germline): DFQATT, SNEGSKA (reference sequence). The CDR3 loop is CSARGGPSYEQYF. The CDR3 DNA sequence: TGCAGTGCTAGAGGGGGACCGTCCTACGAGCAGTACTTC.

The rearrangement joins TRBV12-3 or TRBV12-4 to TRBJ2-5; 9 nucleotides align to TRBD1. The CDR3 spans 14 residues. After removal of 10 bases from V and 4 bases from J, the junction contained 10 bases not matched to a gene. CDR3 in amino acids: CATKTDRGAETQYF. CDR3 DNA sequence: TGTGCCACCAAAACGGACAGGGGCGCAGAGACCCAGTACTTC.

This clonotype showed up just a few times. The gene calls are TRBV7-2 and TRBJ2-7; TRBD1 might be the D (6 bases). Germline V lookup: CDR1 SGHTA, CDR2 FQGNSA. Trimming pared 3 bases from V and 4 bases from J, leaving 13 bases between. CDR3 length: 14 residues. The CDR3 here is CASSLTGQVYEQYF. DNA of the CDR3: TGTGCCAGCAGCTTGACGGGACAAGTATACGAGCAGTACTTC.

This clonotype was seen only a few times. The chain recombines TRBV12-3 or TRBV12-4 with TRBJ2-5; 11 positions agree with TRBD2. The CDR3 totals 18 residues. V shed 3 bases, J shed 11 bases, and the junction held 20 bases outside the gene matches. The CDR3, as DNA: TGTGCCAGCAGTTTCCAACCTATGACTAGCGGGGCCAACGATGAGCAGTACTTC. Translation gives CASSFQPMTSGANDEQYF.

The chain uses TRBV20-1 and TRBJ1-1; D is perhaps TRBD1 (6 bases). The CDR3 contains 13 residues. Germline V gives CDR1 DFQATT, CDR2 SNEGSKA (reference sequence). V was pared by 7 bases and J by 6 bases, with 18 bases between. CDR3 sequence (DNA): TGCAGTGTCAGGACAGTTTCTTGGTCTGAAGCTTTCTTT. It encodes CSVRTVSWSEAFF.